Described below is a single TCR beta chain sequence and its context. TCRdb's table, derived via immunoSEQ multiplex PCR, lists solely in-frame clones and lacks some. This table holds roughly 100,000 clones, around 87% found once. The record originates from a study of blood T cell repertoires in COVID-19. The wider study: Whether acute or convalescent, the COVID-19 samples came from the United States, Italy and Spain. T cells, B-cell-depleted T cells, or PBMCs supplied cDNA or gDNA.

V was trimmed by 6 bases and J by 1 base, leaving 10 bases between them. Germline V gene data show CDR1 as MNHEY and CDR2 as SVGAGI. The CDR3 has 14 amino acids. Sample: peripheral blood. The chain combines TRBV6-5 with TRBJ1-5; TRBD1 is a possible D gene (6 bases). The clonotype originates from a man aged 50-60 years with acute or convalescent COVID-19. The CDR3 is CASRQGNSNQPQHF. CDR3 DNA: TGTGCCAGCAGACAGGGCAACAGCAATCAGCCCCAGCATTTT.